This TCR beta chain is from a study of shared clonotypes between healthy human individuals. Study-wide background: Researchers assigned three CD4 naive, three CD4 memory, two CD8 naive and one CD8 memory plate to each donor.

The test was conducted at deep level. TCRdb's table, derived via immunoSEQ multiplex PCR, lists solely in-frame clones and lacks some. The sample contains millions of clones, approximately 94% of which appear only once. V lost 2 bases, J lost 5 bases, and 15 bases lay in between. Germline V gives CDR1 SGHTA, CDR2 FQGNSA. The CDR3 is 16 amino acids. The naive CD8 population came from CD45RO-negative cells selected for CCR7, without terminally differentiated effector memory CD45RA+ cells. This clone has a single count. Sequencing was carried out using naive CD8+ T cells from PBMCs. The V call is TRBV7-2, the J call TRBJ2-2, with a possible D match to TRBD1 (6 bases). The receptor was isolated from a man younger than 35 in good health. Some clones in this sample may be carry-over from other donors' samples. The CDR3 reads CASSLRDRRFTGELFF. The CDR3 DNA is TGTGCCAGCAGCTTAAGAGACAGGAGGTTTACCGGGGAGCTGTTTTTT.